These 21 T cell receptor beta chains were all obtained from the same sample, sequenced in a study of blood T cell repertoires in COVID-19. This table comes from immunoSEQ multiplex PCR, and its TCRdb copy is limited to in-frame clones, with some not included. The sample has 25,000 to 35,000 clones; over 75% are singletons. Sequenced material: peripheral blood. The receptors were gathered from a man at least 80 years old with active COVID-19.

The chain carries TRBV10-3 and TRBJ2-2; 16 bases match TRBD2. This CDR3 is built from 17 residues. CDR1 is ENHRY, CDR2 SYGVKD, per germline. J was trimmed by 3 bases and V by 10 bases; bases with no gene match: 8. CDR3 nucleotide sequence: TGTGCCACCCGGGGACTAGCGGGGGGGTCGGACACCGGGGAGCTGTTTTTT. Protein: CATRGLAGGSDTGELFF.

The chain has TRBV28 and TRBJ2-7, with 7 bases that match TRBD1. V lost 5 bases and J lost 2; bases outside the gene matches: 6. CDR3 length: 14 amino acids. CDR1 and CDR2 (germline): MDHEN, SYDVKM. The CDR3 sequence: CASSNTGATYEQYF. CDR3 nucleotide sequence: TGTGCCAGCAGTAATACAGGGGCGACCTACGAGCAGTACTTC.

This rearrangement joins TRBV10-3 to TRBJ1-1; possible D gene TRBD1, 5 bases. V lost 0 bases to trimming and J lost 1 base, with 9 bases between them. There are 15 residues in the CDR3. The V gene's germline CDR1 is ENHRY and CDR2 SYGVKD. In DNA, the CDR3 is TGTGCCATCAGTGAGTCTGTGACAGCGAACACTGAAGCTTTCTTT. As protein: CAISESVTANTEAFF.

The chain couples TRBV9 to TRBJ2-3; no definite D call. CDR3 length: 14 residues. Trimming removed 2 bases from V and 1 base from J, with 8 bases in between. CDR1 and CDR2 from the germline V gene are SGDLS and YYNGEE. The CDR3 loop is CASSVAEGTDTQYF. The CDR3 nucleotides read TGTGCCAGCAGCGTGGCAGAGGGCACAGATACGCAGTATTTT. Full variable domain (rest looked up from reference TRBV9 and TRBJ2-3): DSGVTQTPKHLITATGQRVTLRCSPRSGDLSVYWYQQSLDQGLQFLIQYYNGEERAKGNILERFSAQQFPDLHSELNLSSLELGDSALYFCASSVAEGTDTQYFGPGTRLTVL.

The chain carries TRBV5-1 and TRBJ1-3; D uncertain. The DNA matches TRBJ2-2 better at its end, which makes the J call doubtful. The V gene's germline CDR1 is SGHRS and CDR2 YFSETQ. The CDR3 extends over 14 amino acids. This CDR3 reads CASSSGSITGELFF. CDR3 nucleotide sequence: TGCGCCAGCAGCTCCGGTTCGATCACCGGGGAGCTGTTTTTT.

The chain is built from TRBV15 and TRBJ1-4, with D unclear. V was trimmed by 5 bases and J by 11 bases, leaving 18 bases between them. In germline, CDR1 is LNHNV, CDR2 YYDKDF (reference sequence). CDR3 size: 14 residues. The CDR3 reads CATSGRTGPGKLFF. CDR3 bases: TGTGCCACCAGCGGCAGGACTGGACCTGGGAAACTGTTTTTT. Full variable domain (missing parts from reference TRBV15 and TRBJ1-4): DAMVIQNPRYQVTQFGKPVTLSCSQTLNHNVMYWYQQKSSQAPKLLFHYYDKDFNNEADTPDNFQSRRPNTSFCFLDIRSPGLGDTAMYLCATSGRTGPGKLFFGSGTQLSVL.

The V call is TRBV5-1, the J call TRBJ2-1, with 8 bases fitting TRBD2. The length of the CDR3 is 14 residues. The J segment lost 2 bases and the V segment lost 4 bases, leaving 2 bases of the junction unmatched. From germline, CDR1 is SGHRS and CDR2 YFSETQ. CDR3 sequence reads: CASSAGGTYNEQFF. In DNA form, the CDR3 reads TGCGCCAGCAGCGCGGGGGGCACCTACAATGAGCAGTTCTTC.

The chain carries TRBV14 and TRBJ2-2; TRBD1 agrees at 10 bases. The CDR3 spans 16 residues. V shed 4 bases, J shed 0 bases, and the junction held 2 bases outside the gene matches. Per germline, CDR1 SGHDN and CDR2 FVKESK. CDR3 DNA: TGTGCCAGCAGCCGACAGGGGGCCGCGAACACCGGGGAGCTGTTTTTT. Residues: CASSRQGAANTGELFF.

The chain has TRBV20-1 and TRBJ2-1; D uncertain. Trimming shortened V by 3 bases and J by 5 bases, and 8 bases separated the two germline ends. The CDR3 is 12 amino acids. Germline loops: CDR1 DFQATT, CDR2 SNEGSKA (reference sequence). The CDR3 coding sequence is TGCAGTGCTAGTTTAGGAGACAATGAGCAGTTCTTC. This gives the protein CSASLGDNEQFF.

V is TRBV2 and J is TRBJ2-3; 8 positions agree with TRBD2. V lost 6 bases to trimming and J lost 2 bases; unmatched junction nucleotides: 10. Germline CDR1 and CDR2: SNHLY and FYNNEI. The CDR3 is 16 residues long. The CDR3 DNA reads as TGTGCCAGCAGCACACCTACTAGCGGAAACACAGATACGCAGTATTTT. Translated: CASSTPTSGNTDTQYF. Full variable domain (outside the CDR3, taken from reference TRBV2 and TRBJ2-3): EPEVTQTPSHQVTQMGQEVILRCVPISNHLYFYWYRQILGQKVEFLVSFYNNEISEKSEIFDDQFSVERPDGSNFTLKIRSTKLEDSAMYFCASSTPTSGNTDTQYFGPGTRLTVL.

The CDR3: CASSLAGRAVQETQYF. CDR3 nucleotide sequence: TGTGCCAGCAGCTTGGCGGGAAGGGCAGTACAAGAGACCCAGTACTTC. The chain couples TRBV5-6 to TRBJ2-5, with a tentative D call TRBD2 (5 bases). Germline V CDR1 and CDR2: SGHDT, YYEEEE. V was pared by 0 bases and J by 2 bases, with 14 bases between. The CDR3 sequence is 16 residues long.

In its sample, this clone was seen once. The chain couples TRBV11-3 to TRBJ2-3, with 9 bases lining up with TRBD2. V gave up 5 bases and J gave up 0 bases; unmatched junction bases: 3. Germline CDR1 is SGHNT and CDR2 is YENEEA. The CDR3 is 15 residues long. In nucleotides, the CDR3 is TGTGCCAGCAGCGCAACTAGCGGGAGCACAGATACGCAGTATTTT. Its protein is CASSATSGSTDTQYF.

This clone has only one observation. This chain links TRBV5-6 with TRBJ1-6; the match to TRBD1 covers 7 bases. The CDR3 contains 14 residues. Losses at the gene ends were 4 bases for V and 8 bases for J; bases not matched to a gene: 6. Germline CDR1 and CDR2: SGHDT and YYEEEE. CDR3 sequence (DNA): TGTGCCAGCAGCGCCGGGACAGTCGATTCACCCCTCCACTTT. Amino acids: CASSAGTVDSPLHF. Full variable domain (remainder filled in from reference TRBV5-6 and TRBJ1-6): DAGVTQSPTHLIKTRGQQVTLRCSPKSGHDTVSWYQQALGQGPQFIFQYYEEEERQRGNFPDRFSGHQFPNYSSELNVNALLLGDSALYLCASSAGTVDSPLHFGNGTRLTVT.

The chain joins TRBV7-9 to TRBJ1-2; 8 bases are shared with TRBD1. Unmatched junction bases numbered 11, after V lost 5 bases and J lost 3 bases. In germline, CDR1 is SEHNR, CDR2 FQNEAQ (reference sequence). The CDR3 consists of 16 residues. The CDR3 protein is CASSPLGGTGDYGYTF. Here the CDR3 DNA reads TGTGCCAGCAGCCCCCTTGGCGGGACAGGTGACTATGGCTACACCTTC.

This clone showed up just a few times. The chain joins TRBV5-4 to TRBJ2-5; maybe TRBD2 (6 bases). Trimming removed 4 bases from V and 0 bases from J, with 10 bases in between. Germline V gives CDR1 SGHNT, CDR2 YYREEE (reference sequence). The CDR3 runs to 14 residues. The CDR3 region is CASSTAGYQETQYF. The CDR3 DNA is TGTGCCAGCAGCACCGCGGGGTACCAAGAGACCCAGTACTTC.

This chain links TRBV19 with TRBJ2-1; D gene ambiguous. Trimming stripped 11 bases from V and 4 bases from J, with 15 bases between. Germline CDR1 and CDR2: LNHDA and SQIVND (reference sequence). The CDR3 runs to 13 residues. The CDR3 DNA reads TGTGCCGCCTCCACGGTCCTATACAATGAGCAGTTCTTC. This encodes CAASTVLYNEQFF.

This rearrangement joins TRBV5-4 to TRBJ2-7, with 11 bases fitting TRBD2. V lost 0 bases to trimming and J lost 2 bases; unmatched junction nucleotides: 4. The CDR3 is made up of 16 amino acids. Per germline, CDR1 SGHNT and CDR2 YYREEE (reference sequence). The CDR3 here is CASSLAPTSGAYEQYF. The CDR3 bases are TGTGCCAGCAGCTTGGCCCCGACTAGCGGGGCCTACGAGCAGTACTTC.

The chain joins TRBV9 to TRBJ2-2, with a weak D call TRBD1 (6 bases). Germline assignment: CDR1 SGDLS and CDR2 YYNGEE. CDR3 length: 15 residues. V was cut by 4 bases and J by 6 bases, with 16 bases left in between. The CDR3 sequence: CASSKNSGVAGELFF. The CDR3 nucleotides read TGTGCCAGCAGCAAGAACTCAGGGGTGGCCGGGGAGCTGTTTTTT.

The chain recombines TRBV4-3 with TRBJ2-5; 7 nucleotides align to TRBD1. The CDR3 length is 15 residues. The trim removed 0 bases at V and 5 bases at J, leaving 6 bases unmatched. Germline V gene lookup returns CDR1 LGHNA and CDR2 YSLEER. DNA for the CDR3: TGCGCCAGCAGCCAAGAGCCGAAGGGGGCGGAGACCCAGTACTTC. Translation: CASSQEPKGAETQYF.

Here the CDR3 DNA reads TGCGCCAGCAGCTTGGGCGGGGGTGAGGCTGGCTACACCTTC. Residues: CASSLGGGEAGYTF. V usage is TRBV5-1 and J usage is TRBJ1-2, with D possibly TRBD1 on 5 matching bases. The CDR3 totals 14 residues. Per the germline V gene, CDR1 is SGHRS and CDR2 is YFSETQ. V lost 0 bases, J lost 7 bases, and 13 bases lay in between. Drawing the rest from reference TRBV5-1 and TRBJ1-2, the complete variable domain is KAGVTQTPRYLIKTRGQQVTLSCSPISGHRSVSWYQQTPGQGLQFLFEYFSETQRNKGNFPGRFSGRQFSNSRSEMNVSTLELGDSALYLCASSLGGGEAGYTFGSGTRLTVV.

The chain employs TRBV7-7 and TRBJ2-3, with a tentative D call TRBD2 (6 bases). The CDR3 covers 15 residues. The germline gives CDR1 SSHAT, CDR2 FNYEAQ (reference sequence). V lost 1 base, J lost 0 bases, and 8 bases lay in between. The CDR3 spells CASSLGGTSTDTQYF. The CDR3, as DNA: TGTGCCAGCAGCTTAGGGGGGACTAGCACAGATACGCAGTATTTT.